The 22 T cell receptor beta chains given below trace back to one sample, sequenced in a study of T cell responses to AZD1222 COVID-19 vaccine. Sequencing used immunoSEQ multiplex PCR; TCRdb keeps in-frame clones, though not all of them. The sample consists of around 80,000 clones, 80% to 90% of them appearing once. Source: peripheral blood, taken 28 days after the second AZD1222 dose. Receptor source: an adult who received the AZD1222 COVID-19 vaccine.

A note on this clone: Other DNA variants within this sample encode the same CDR3. V gene TRBV28 combines with J gene TRBJ1-5, with D uncertain. CDR1 MDHEN and CDR2 SYDVKM come from the germline V gene. Trimming left V 6 bases short and J 1 base short, with 7 bases between. CDR3 length: 13 amino acids. CDR3: CASSYDSNQPQHF. The CDR3 DNA reads TGTGCCAGCAGCTACGACAGCAATCAGCCCCAGCATTTT.

The J gene is TRBJ2-7, the V gene TRBV19; no firm D call. The CDR3 contains 12 residues. V shed 6 bases and J shed 2 bases, with 8 bases lying between them. Germline CDR1 is LNHDA and CDR2 is SQIVND (reference sequence). CDR3 in amino acids: CASRGGPYEQYF. The CDR3 DNA reads TGTGCCAGTAGAGGTGGGCCCTACGAGCAGTACTTC. Full variable domain (remainder filled in from reference TRBV19 and TRBJ2-7): DGGITQSPKYLFRKEGQNVTLSCEQNLNHDAMYWYRQDPGQGLRLIYYSQIVNDFQKGDIAEGYSVSREKKESFPLTVTSAQKNPTAFYLCASRGGPYEQYFGPGTRLTVT.

V and J are TRBV29-1 and TRBJ2-7; 9 bases are a match to TRBD1. Germline V gene sequence: CDR1 SQVTM, CDR2 ANQGSEA. The CDR3 is made up of 16 amino acids. Unmatched junction bases numbered 10, after V lost 0 bases and J lost 4 bases. The CDR3 coding sequence is TGCAGCGTTGAAGATCTGGGAGGGACAGGGACATACGAGCAGTACTTC. It encodes CSVEDLGGTGTYEQYF.

This clone has only a few counts. The chain links TRBV2 to TRBJ2-1; 11 nucleotides match TRBD1. CDR3 length: 16 residues. The V segment lost 1 base and the J segment 8 bases; nucleotides outside the gene matches: 7. CDR1 is SNHLY and CDR2 is FYNNEI in the germline V gene. The CDR3 nucleotides are TGTGCCAGCAGTGAAGTGGGGGACAGGGGGGTCGATGAGCAGTTCTTC. As protein: CASSEVGDRGVDEQFF.

The V gene is TRBV6-4, the J gene TRBJ2-2, with 10 bases matching TRBD2. Looked up from germline, CDR1 is MRHNA and CDR2 is SNTAGT. J was trimmed by 5 bases and V by 3 bases; bases with no gene match: 12. The CDR3 totals 18 residues. The CDR3, as DNA: TGTGCCAGCAGTGAGTCAGTCCAGCGGGAGGGCCGTACCGGGGAGCTGTTTTTT. Amino acids: CASSESVQREGRTGELFF.

This chain joins TRBV29-1 and TRBJ2-7; TRBD2 matches 11 bases. Trimming cost V 4 bases and J 2 bases; bases outside gene matches: 4. Germline-derived CDR1 and CDR2 are SQVTM and ANQGSEA. The CDR3 length is 14 residues. CDR3 sequence: CSVALAGGPYEQYF. CDR3 DNA sequence: TGCAGCGTTGCCCTAGCGGGAGGCCCCTACGAGCAGTACTTC.

In DNA form, the CDR3 reads TGCGCCAGCAGCTCCGGGAGGGTGAATGAGCAGTTCTTC. Protein product: CASSSGRVNEQFF. This chain links TRBV5-1 with TRBJ2-1; 8 nucleotides match TRBD2. This CDR3 has 13 residues. The trim removed 3 bases at V and 7 bases at J, leaving 3 bases unmatched. Germline-derived CDR1 and CDR2 are SGHRS and YFSETQ.

The chain joins TRBV30 to TRBJ1-1, with 9 nucleotides matching TRBD1. V was clipped by 5 bases and J by 0 bases; unmatched bases: 1. Germline values: CDR1 GTSNPN, CDR2 SVGIG (reference sequence). The CDR3 is made up of 13 amino acids. Here the CDR3 reads CAWGQGMNTEAFF. Here the CDR3 DNA reads TGTGCCTGGGGACAGGGGATGAACACTGAAGCTTTCTTT.

The chain links TRBV10-3 to TRBJ1-5, with a possible D match to TRBD1 (6 bases). CDR1 and CDR2 from the germline V gene are ENHRY and SYGVKD. The CDR3 is 14 residues long. V was clipped by 2 bases and J by 5 bases, with 10 bases between them. The CDR3 loop reads CAISEGQPHQPQHF. DNA of the CDR3: TGTGCCATCAGTGAGGGACAGCCGCATCAGCCCCAGCATTTT.

The rearrangement joins TRBV7-3 to TRBJ2-1, with D hard to call. V was shortened by 4 bases and J by 5 bases, with 12 bases between the two germline ends. Germline V CDR1 and CDR2: SGHTA, FQGTGA. This CDR3 contains 14 residues. The DNA for the CDR3 is TGTGCCAGCAGCTCGACCGGACCCAACAATGAGCAGTTCTTC. Translating gives CASSSTGPNNEQFF.

The V gene is TRBV4-3, the J gene TRBJ1-2; maybe TRBD1 (5 bases). Germline CDR1 is LGHNA and CDR2 is YSLEER. V was pared by 3 bases and J by 10 bases, with 12 bases between. The CDR3 extends over 12 amino acids. The DNA for the CDR3 is TGCGCCAGCAGCCAGGGGATGGGACCCTACACCTTC. Amino acid sequence: CASSQGMGPYTF.

The chain uses TRBV29-1 and TRBJ2-1; TRBD2 might be the D (5 bases). CDR1 and CDR2 (germline): SQVTM, ANQGSEA. Trimming took 3 bases from V and 8 from J, leaving 14 bases between them. CDR3 size: 13 residues. The CDR3 DNA reads as TGCAGCGTTGAGGCTAGCCTTTCCCATGAGCAGTTCTTC. As protein: CSVEASLSHEQFF.

This CDR3 is CASSSGLGRETQYF. In nucleotides, the CDR3 is TGTGCCAGCAGTTCCGGACTGGGAAGAGAGACCCAGTACTTC. The chain has TRBV9 and TRBJ2-5; D is perhaps TRBD2 (5 bases). With 5 bases removed from V and 4 bases from J, the gap between germline ends came to 15 bases. This CDR3 spans 14 amino acids. Germline CDR1 and CDR2: SGDLS and YYNGEE.

The rearrangement uses TRBV7-9 and TRBJ1-3; no firm D call. In germline, CDR1 is SEHNR, CDR2 FQNEAQ (reference sequence). The CDR3 has 15 amino acids. V lost 7 bases and J lost 5, with 18 bases in between. In DNA, the CDR3 is TGTGCCAGCACCAAACTCCCAGGAACCCGAAACACCATATATTTT. As protein: CASTKLPGTRNTIYF.

V gene TRBV19 combines with J gene TRBJ1-2, with 8 bases matching TRBD1. V shed 4 bases, J shed 7 bases, and the junction held 5 bases outside the gene matches. This CDR3 is 13 amino acids long. Per germline, CDR1 LNHDA and CDR2 SQIVND (reference sequence). CDR3 region: CASSRDRWRGYTF. In DNA form, the CDR3 reads TGTGCCAGTAGTAGGGACAGGTGGCGTGGCTACACCTTC.

This clone has more than one count but fewer than ten. The chain combines TRBV6-5 with TRBJ2-2; D gene unclear. V lost 6 bases and J 3 bases, leaving 14 bases between the germline ends. The germline CDR1 and CDR2 sequences are MNHEY and SVGAGI. The CDR3 contains 15 residues. The CDR3 DNA reads as TGTGCCAGCAGCTTCCCTCTAAAAGACACCGGGGAGCTGTTTTTT. Protein product: CASSFPLKDTGELFF.

This clone was counted between two and nine times. V usage is TRBV25-1 and J usage is TRBJ2-5, with D maybe TRBD1 (6 bases). The germline V gene has CDR1 MGHDK and CDR2 SYGVNS. V lost 7 bases and J 2 bases, leaving 17 bases between the germline ends. The CDR3 is 15 residues long. CDR3 bases: TGTGCCAGCACACCACCTCGGACAGATCAAGAGACCCAGTACTTC. Translated: CASTPPRTDQETQYF. The complete variable domain, with remaining parts taken from reference TRBV25-1 and TRBJ2-5, reads EADIYQTPRYLVIGTGKKITLECSQTMGHDKMYWYQQDPGMELHLIHYSYGVNSTEKGDLSSESTVSRIRTEHFPLTLESARPSHTSQYLCASTPPRTDQETQYFGPGTRLLVL.

The chain combines TRBV7-2 with TRBJ1-2; D perhaps matches TRBD1 (5 bases). This CDR3 comprises 14 residues. V lost 2 bases and J 3 bases, leaving 10 bases between the germline ends. Germline V gives CDR1 SGHTA, CDR2 FQGNSA. CDR3 sequence: CASSLPARDYGYTF. The CDR3 coding sequence is TGTGCCAGCAGCTTACCAGCCAGGGACTATGGCTACACCTTC.

The chain uses TRBV6-4 and TRBJ1-2; 8 positions match TRBD1. The CDR3 contains 17 residues. V lost 3 bases to trimming and J lost 6 bases; unmatched junction nucleotides: 15. Per the germline V gene, CDR1 is MRHNA and CDR2 is SNTAGT. This CDR3 is CASSEGGQGLGQDGYTF. The CDR3 DNA sequence: TGTGCCAGCAGTGAAGGCGGACAGGGTCTTGGGCAGGATGGCTACACCTTC.

The chain has TRBV9 and TRBJ2-1; tentatively, D is TRBD2 (6 bases). Germline V gene lookup returns CDR1 SGDLS and CDR2 YYNGEE. Trimming shortened V by 4 bases and J by 0 bases, and 14 bases separated the two germline ends. This CDR3 region has 16 residues. The CDR3 spells CASSPQRVSSYNEQFF. Here the CDR3 DNA reads TGTGCCAGCAGCCCCCAGCGGGTTAGCTCCTACAATGAGCAGTTCTTC.

The chain couples TRBV9 to TRBJ1-5; possibly TRBD1 for D (5 bases). Germline CDR1 is SGDLS and CDR2 is YYNGEE. CDR3 length equals 13 residues. V lost 5 bases and J 3 bases, leaving 9 bases between the germline ends. As DNA, the CDR3 is TGTGCCAGCAGTGGGGGGATCAATCAGCCCCAGCATTTT. This encodes CASSGGINQPQHF.

The chain carries TRBV30 and TRBJ2-7; perhaps D is TRBD1 or TRBD2 (5 bases each). CDR1 GTSNPN and CDR2 SVGIG come from the germline V gene (reference sequence). V lost 1 base and J 2 bases, leaving 9 bases between the germline ends. CDR3 length equals 13 residues. CDR3 amino acids: CAWSAGLTYEQYF. As DNA, the CDR3 is TGTGCCTGGAGTGCGGGGCTTACCTACGAGCAGTACTTC.